The 23 T cell receptor beta chains listed next were all sequenced from one sample in a study of CD8+CD57+ T cells in acquired aplastic anemia. Profiles of TCR beta VDJ and CDR3 were generated from a genomic DNA template. One entry per CDR3 protein results from TCRdb running MiXCR on the reads. In the table there are roughly 250,000 distinct CDR3 sequences, 82% of which are singletons. All patients picked for sequencing had shown, by flow cytometry, an expansion of CD8+CD57+ cells. What was sequenced was sorted CD4+, CD8+, or CD8+CD57+ T cells (not recorded which) from PBMCs. These receptors all stem from a human donor with aplastic anemia.

Comment on this clonotype: The junction departs from the called germline gene at one end, perhaps through a read error. The chain carries TRBV15 and TRBJ1-5; D is unclear. CDR3 length: 14 amino acids. In germline, CDR1 is LNHNV, CDR2 YYDKDF (reference sequence). As DNA, the CDR3 is TGTGCCAGCAGCAGAGCGTCAAGCCAAGAGCCCCAGCATTTT. This codes for CASSRASSQEPQHF.

In the case of this clonotype: The junction differs from germline at one of its ends, possibly a read error. This chain uses TRBV11-3 with TRBJ2-3; TRBD1 might be the D (6 bases). Germline V gene sequence: CDR1 SGHNT, CDR2 YENEEA. This CDR3 has 14 amino acids. The CDR3 DNA follows: TGTGCCAGCAGCTTAGATGTGACAGGCGATACTGAAGCTTTT. Translated: CASSLDVTGDTEAF.

As for this clonotype: Since no conserved phenylalanine or tryptophan closes the CDR3, a read error is the likely cause. No DNA is shown, since the ends of the CDR3 on it are uncertain; the CDR3 is the one TCRdb lists. The rearrangement links TRBV7-8 to TRBJ2-1; the D segment call TRBD1 is taken from the table without a DNA check. CDR1 and CDR2 from the germline V gene are SGHVS and FQNEAQ. Including both end residues, the CDR3 is 13 amino acids long. The chain's CDR3 is CASSVGPVGAPFS.

V and J are TRBV15 and TRBJ1-5, with 8 bases fitting TRBD1. Trimming took 7 bases from V and 3 from J; bases not matched to a gene: 11. Germline CDR1 LNHNV, CDR2 YYDKDF (reference sequence). The CDR3 runs to 16 residues. The CDR3 spells CATTRVRGPNNQPQHF. CDR3 nucleotides: TGTGCCACCACAAGGGTCAGGGGGCCCAACAATCAGCCCCAGCATTTT.

This clonotype occurred once. Because the CDR3 is missing its conserved closing phenylalanine or tryptophan, this is likely a read error. The DNA is left out, because the CDR3 cannot be placed on it with certainty; the CDR3 is given as TCRdb lists it. The chain has TRBV7-6 and TRBJ1-5; TRBD1 is taken as the D call from the table, unchecked against the DNA. With termini counted, the CDR3 has 13 amino acids. Germline lookup yields CDR1 SGHVS and CDR2 FNYEAQ. The CDR3 loop is CASSSDRAQSPLH.

This clonotype has just one count. This CDR3 fails to terminate in the conserved phenylalanine or tryptophan, so it likely reflects a read error. This rearrangement joins TRBV2 to TRBJ2-3; D may be TRBD1 (5 bases). Germline-derived CDR1 and CDR2 are SNHLY and FYNNEI. This CDR3 is built from 13 residues. CDR3 loop: CASRDQGKDAQYV. Here the CDR3 DNA reads TGTGCCAGCAGGGACCAGGGCAAAGATGCGCAGTATGTT.

J is TRBJ1-1 and V is TRBV7-9; unclear D gene. This CDR3 comprises 15 residues. With 3 bases removed from V and 4 bases from J, the gap between germline ends came to 15 bases. Germline CDR1 reads SEHNR; CDR2 reads FQNEAQ (reference sequence). The chain's CDR3 is CASSFERSGSTEAFF. The CDR3 region has the DNA TGTGCCAGCAGCTTTGAACGAAGCGGGAGCACTGAAGCTTTCTTT.

On this clonotype: This likely comes from a read error, as the CDR3 has no conserved phenylalanine or tryptophan at its end. It is unclear where the CDR3 begins or ends on the DNA, so no DNA is shown, and the CDR3 is as TCRdb lists it. The gene calls are TRBV7-8 and TRBJ2-3; TRBD1 is the table's D call and was not checked against the DNA. Germline V CDR1 and CDR2: SGHVS, FQNEAQ. Counting both end residues, the CDR3 totals 13 amino acids. The CDR3: CASGVGGSATKYY.

V and J are TRBV9 and TRBJ2-6; no reliable D call. Germline CDR1 is SGDLS and CDR2 is YYNGEE. The CDR3 has 16 residues. Trimming pared 0 bases from V and 11 bases from J, leaving 18 bases between. The CDR3 DNA follows: TGTGCCAGCAGCGTAGCGGGCAGTTCAGATACGCACGTCCTGACTTTC. Its translation is CASSVAGSSDTHVLTF. The full variable domain, its missing parts supplied by reference TRBV9 and TRBJ2-6, is DSGVTQTPKHLITATGQRVTLRCSPRSGDLSVYWYQQSLDQGLQFLIQYYNGEERAKGNILERFSAQQFPDLHSELNLSSLELGDSALYFCASSVAGSSDTHVLTFGAGSRLTVL.

The chain employs TRBV7-8 and TRBJ1-2; no firm D call. The CDR3 sequence is 16 residues long. Germline CDR1 reads SGHVS; CDR2 reads FQNEAQ. The ends were cut back, 0 bases at V and 9 bases at J, with 20 bases in the middle. This CDR3 reads CASSLAGGRDTQCYTF. The CDR3 nucleotides are TGTGCCAGCAGCTTAGCGGGAGGTCGCGATACGCAGTGCTACACCTTC.

The V and J genes are TRBV7-8 and TRBJ2-3, with D unclear. This CDR3 contains 15 residues. Germline CDR1 SGHVS, CDR2 FQNEAQ. V shed 1 base and J shed 4 bases, with 12 bases lying between them. CDR3 loop: CASSLGSQSADTQYF. CDR3 in DNA: TGTGCCAGCAGCTTAGGTAGCCAGAGCGCAGATACGCAGTATTTT.

The V gene is TRBV7-9, the J gene TRBJ2-3; weak D call: TRBD1 (7 bases). The CDR3 is 15 amino acids. Per germline, CDR1 SEHNR and CDR2 FQNEAQ (reference sequence). V gave up 6 bases and J gave up 3 bases, with 16 bases separating them. DNA for the CDR3: TGTGCCAGCAGGCTAGCAGGGGGGAAGACAGATACGCAGTATTTT. Amino acid sequence: CASRLAGGKTDTQYF.

A note on this clonotype: The junction departs from germline at one end; a sequencing error may be responsible. J is TRBJ1-2 and V is TRBV2; 8 nucleotides agree with TRBD1. Germline loops: CDR1 SNHLY, CDR2 FYNNEI. The length of the CDR3 is 16 residues. Here the CDR3 DNA reads TGTGCCAGCAGAGGGCCTGACAGGGGCTTGAACAATGGATACACCTTC. Amino acid sequence: CASRGPDRGLNNGYTF.

This clonotype appeared a few times. At one end the junction does not follow the germline gene, possibly because of a read error. The V gene is TRBV5-1, the J gene TRBJ1-1, with 9 bases fitting TRBD1. CDR1 and CDR2 (germline): SGHRS, YFSETQ. CDR3 length: 15 residues. CDR3 region: CASSLDRGATTEAFF. CDR3 bases: TGTGCCAGCAGCTTGGACAGGGGTGCGACCACTGAAGCTTTCTTT.

In regard to this clonotype: The CDR3 carries no conserved terminal phenylalanine or tryptophan, so it likely arises from a read error. Because the CDR3's place on the DNA is in doubt, the DNA is left out and the CDR3 is given as listed by TCRdb. The chain joins TRBV7-8 to TRBJ2-3; the table gives TRBD1 as D, unverified against the DNA. The CDR3 is 13 amino acids in total, end residues counted. Germline CDR1 is SGHVS and CDR2 is FQNEAQ. This CDR3 reads CASSVDPDETALS.

As concerns this clonotype: One end of the junction fails to match germline, which may point to a read error. This chain connects TRBV7-8 to TRBJ2-5; TRBD2 might be the D (6 bases). The germline V gene encodes CDR1 SGHVS and CDR2 FQNEAQ. The CDR3 loop spans 14 amino acids. CDR3 nucleotides: TGTGCCAGCAGCTTAGCGGGAGGTCCCGATACGAGATCCTTC. As protein: CASSLAGGPDTRSF.

In the case of this clonotype: At one of its ends the junction is not consistent with the germline gene, which may arise from a read error. This chain joins TRBV7-2 and TRBJ2-3, with D perhaps TRBD1 or TRBD2 (5 bases each). Germline loops: CDR1 SGHTA, CDR2 FQGNSA. The CDR3 runs to 14 residues. CDR3 loop: CASSPLPGANEQQF. CDR3 in DNA: TGTGCCAGCAGCCCCCTCCCCGGGGCGAATGAGCAGCAGTTT.

Of note for this clonotype: Sequence at one end of the junction differs from germline and may be a read error. The chain links TRBV11-1 to TRBJ2-5; D gene unclear. The V gene's germline CDR1 is SGHAT and CDR2 FQDESV (reference sequence). The CDR3 totals 14 residues. The CDR3 protein is CATSQEHEQETQYF. The CDR3 DNA follows: TGTGCCACCAGCCAAGAACACGAACAAGAGACCCAGTACTTC. The full variable domain, rest sourced from reference TRBV11-1 and TRBJ2-5, is EAEVAQSPRYKITEKSQAVAFWCDPISGHATLYWYRQILGQGPELLVQFQDESVVDDSQLPKDRFSAERLKGVDSTLKIQPAELGDSAMYLCATSQEHEQETQYFGPGTRLLVL.

A single count supports this clonotype. The CDR3 carries no conserved terminal phenylalanine or tryptophan, so it likely arises from a read error. V and J are TRBV7-2 and TRBJ1-1; maybe TRBD1 (6 bases). The CDR3 has 13 residues. Germline values: CDR1 SGHTA, CDR2 FQGNSA. The V end lost 5 bases, the J end lost 11 bases, and 18 bases lay between the germline ends. CDR3 residues: CASSVQGGAVAFV. Written as DNA, the CDR3 is TGTGCCAGCAGCGTACAGGGTGGGGCTGTGGCTTTCGTA.

The rearrangement joins TRBV9 to TRBJ2-5; the D is unclear. The germline V gene has CDR1 SGDLS and CDR2 YYNGEE. This CDR3 comprises 14 residues. V was shortened by 3 bases and J by 5 bases, with 14 bases between the two germline ends. CDR3 protein: CASSGGTEQETQYF. The CDR3 DNA sequence: TGTGCCAGCAGCGGAGGCACCGAGCAGGAGACCCAGTACTTC.

The V call is TRBV24-1, the J call TRBJ2-7; 8 bases match TRBD1. J was trimmed by 2 bases and V by 4 bases; bases with no gene match: 9. CDR1 and CDR2 from the germline V gene are KGHDR and SFDVKD. The CDR3 length is 16 residues. The CDR3: CATSDRTGTGTYEQYV. DNA of the CDR3: TGTGCCACCAGTGACCGAACCGGGACAGGAACCTACGAGCAGTACGTC.

The V gene is TRBV7-9, the J gene TRBJ2-3; D might be TRBD1 (6 bases). Germline V gene sequence: CDR1 SEHNR, CDR2 FQNEAQ (reference sequence). V lost 1 base and J 9 bases, leaving 14 bases between the germline ends. The CDR3 is 14 amino acids. CDR3 loop: CASSLVPGELTQYF. For the CDR3, the DNA is TGTGCCAGCAGCTTAGTCCCAGGGGAGCTGACGCAGTATTTT.

The genes are TRBV7-2 and TRBJ1-2; tentatively, D is TRBD1 (5 bases). Per the germline V gene, CDR1 is SGHTA and CDR2 is FQGNSA. Trimming stripped 4 bases from V and 9 bases from J, with 21 bases between. The length of the CDR3 is 15 residues. This chain's CDR3 is CASSWGGGSDNRYTF. The CDR3 DNA reads as TGTGCCAGCAGCTGGGGGGGAGGGTCAGATAATCGCTACACCTTC. Filled out from reference TRBV7-2 and TRBJ1-2, the complete variable domain reads GAGVSQSPSNKVTEKGKDVELRCDPISGHTALYWYRQSLGQGLEFLIYFQGNSAPDKSGLPSDRFSAERTGGSVSTLTIQRTQQEDSAVYLCASSWGGGSDNRYTFGSGTRLTVV.